This entry describes one T cell receptor (beta chain). The antigen is undetermined. These data are taken from a study of beta chain features in type 1 diabetes. Study overall: Across every sample, roughly 100 million sorted cells were examined in total. Study findings and constraints: Any HLA-type effect on TCRB rearrangement remained unresolved here. cDNA-based reads could over-represent cells with high TCR expression. In every one of the four CD4+ subsets, TCRB CDR3s were moderately but significantly shorter in Type 1 diabetes patients.

The investigators reverse transcribed all of the isolated RNA, so they sequenced expressed TCRB transcripts. Profiled with immunoSEQ multiplex PCR; TCRdb holds only in-frame clones, not every one. The sample carries about 660,000 clones, around an eighth recorded once. The TCR originated in a man aged 18 to 35 with type 1 diabetes. The sample consisted of naive CD4+ T cells from blood.

The CDR3 protein is CASSITGGLNTEAFF. Written as DNA, the CDR3 is TGTGCCAGCAGCATAACAGGGGGATTGAACACTGAAGCTTTCTTT. The V and J genes are TRBV7-2 and TRBJ1-1; 8 bases align to TRBD1. CDR1 is SGHTA and CDR2 is FQGNSA in the germline V gene. There are 15 residues in the CDR3. The J segment lost 0 bases and the V segment lost 5 bases, leaving 5 bases of the junction unmatched.